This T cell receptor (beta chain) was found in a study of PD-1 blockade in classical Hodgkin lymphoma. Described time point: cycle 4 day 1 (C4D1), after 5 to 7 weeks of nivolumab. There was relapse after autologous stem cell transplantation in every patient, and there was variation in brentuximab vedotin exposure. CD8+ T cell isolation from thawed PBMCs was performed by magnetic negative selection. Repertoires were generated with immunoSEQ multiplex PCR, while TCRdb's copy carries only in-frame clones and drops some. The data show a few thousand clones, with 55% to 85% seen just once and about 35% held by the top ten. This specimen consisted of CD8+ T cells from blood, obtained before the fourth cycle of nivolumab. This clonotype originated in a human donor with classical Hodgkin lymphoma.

CDR3 nucleotides: TGCAGCGTTGAAGTATTCGGGAGGGCCGGGACTAGCGGGAGTTCCTACGAGCAGTACTTC. Encoded protein: CSVEVFGRAGTSGSSYEQYF. The chain is built from TRBV29-1 and TRBJ2-7; 14 bases fit TRBD2. Germline V lookup: CDR1 SQVTM, CDR2 ANQGSEA. The CDR3 extends over 20 amino acids. Trimming took 1 base from V and 1 from J; bases not matched to a gene: 15.